Below, 27 T cell receptor beta chains from the same sample are listed, as sequenced in a study of blood T cell repertoires in COVID-19 (dated by TCRdb to the early 2020s). Libraries came from the immunoSEQ multiplex PCR assay. TCRdb limited this immuneACCESS table to in-frame rearrangements with V and J called. A share of clones is missing; checked studies link under half to unresolved V genes, and the rest is unexplained. Within this sample are about 82,000 clones, with 81% of them counted one time only. The leading ten clones occupy roughly two fifths of the sample. Input material: peripheral blood. These TCRs come from a man older than 75 with acute or convalescent COVID-19.

V is TRBV18 and J is TRBJ2-6, with 7 bases that match TRBD1. The junction had 7 bases not matched to a gene; V was cut back by 2 bases and J by 0 bases. In germline, CDR1 is KGHSH, CDR2 LQKENI. There are 18 residues in the CDR3. CDR3 region: CASSPKGQSRSGANVLTF. CDR3 sequence (DNA): TGTGCCAGCTCACCAAAGGGACAGTCTCGCTCTGGGGCCAACGTCCTGACTTTC.

The sample holds one count of this clone. The CDR3 region is CASSRWTDTEAFF. CDR3 nucleotides: TGTGCCAGCAGTCGCTGGACAGACACTGAAGCTTTCTTT. The chain links TRBV27 to TRBJ1-1, with a weak D call TRBD1 (6 bases). Germline CDR1 reads MNHEY; CDR2 reads SMNVEV (reference sequence). V dropped 5 bases and J dropped 3 bases, with 10 bases sitting between them. This CDR3 has 13 residues.

The V and J genes are TRBV6-6 and TRBJ1-1, with a tentative D call TRBD1 (6 bases). CDR1 and CDR2 from the germline V gene are MNHNY and SVGAGI (reference sequence). The CDR3 sequence is 13 residues long. The V end lost 3 bases, the J end lost 8 bases, and 13 bases lay between the germline ends. CDR3: CASSYSQGQEAFF. CDR3 bases: TGTGCCAGCAGTTATTCACAAGGACAGGAAGCTTTCTTT.

V gene TRBV3-1 (or the pseudogene TRBV3-2) combines with J gene TRBJ1-3; D remains unclear. Trimming left V 0 bases short and J 3 bases short, with 15 bases between. Germline-derived CDR1 and CDR2 are LGHDT and YNNKEL (reference sequence). The CDR3 sequence is 17 residues long. CDR3 sequence reads: CASSQDIRSGLGNTIYF. For the CDR3, the DNA is TGTGCCAGCAGCCAAGATATACGCTCTGGACTTGGAAACACCATATATTTT.

The gene calls are TRBV5-4 and TRBJ2-2, with 8 bases fitting TRBD1. Germline V CDR1 and CDR2: SGHNT, YYREEE (reference sequence). The junction had 8 bases not matched to a gene; V was cut back by 4 bases and J by 0 bases. The CDR3 spans 17 residues. CDR3 region: CASSRGQGAPNTGELFF. The CDR3 DNA reads as TGTGCCAGCAGCCGAGGGCAGGGGGCTCCGAACACCGGGGAGCTGTTTTTT.

This chain joins TRBV6-5 and TRBJ2-7; 7 bases map to TRBD2. This CDR3 spans 16 amino acids. Germline V CDR1 and CDR2: MNHEY, SVGAGI. The V and J ends lost 0 bases and 1 base, in that order; junction bases with no gene match: 6. Here the CDR3 DNA reads TGTGCCAGCAGTTACTCGAGCGGGAAAGGATCCTACGAGCAGTACTTC. The encoded protein is CASSYSSGKGSYEQYF.

The chain recombines TRBV5-1 with TRBJ1-1; the D gene is possibly TRBD1 (6 bases). The CDR3 covers 14 residues. Germline assignment: CDR1 SGHRS and CDR2 YFSETQ. V lost 0 bases and J lost 5, with 11 bases in between. For the CDR3, the DNA is TGCGCCAGCAGCTTGGTGGGGGGGCCTACTGAAGCTTTCTTT. Amino acids: CASSLVGGPTEAFF. Combining the CDR3 with reference TRBV5-1 and TRBJ1-1 gives the whole variable domain KAGVTQTPRYLIKTRGQQVTLSCSPISGHRSVSWYQQTPGQGLQFLFEYFSETQRNKGNFPGRFSGRQFSNSRSEMNVSTLELGDSALYLCASSLVGGPTEAFFGQGTRLTVV.

This chain joins TRBV19 and TRBJ2-1, with D maybe TRBD2 (5 bases). Germline CDR1 is LNHDA and CDR2 is SQIVND (reference sequence). The V end lost 3 bases, the J end lost 1 base, and 13 bases lay between the germline ends. The CDR3 contains 16 residues. CDR3 amino acids: CASSIEGNPSYNEQFF. In DNA, the CDR3 is TGTGCCAGTAGTATCGAGGGTAACCCTTCCTACAATGAGCAGTTCTTC.

This chain uses TRBV28 with TRBJ2-1; D perhaps matches TRBD1 (6 bases). V dropped 5 bases and J dropped 0 bases, with 11 bases sitting between them. Germline V lookup: CDR1 MDHEN, CDR2 SYDVKM. This CDR3 region has 15 residues. CDR3: CASSAQGSSYNEQFF. Written as DNA, the CDR3 is TGTGCCAGCAGTGCACAGGGAAGCTCCTACAATGAGCAGTTCTTC.

The chain couples TRBV5-1 to TRBJ2-1; 11 bases are shared with TRBD2. Germline-derived CDR1 and CDR2 are SGHRS and YFSETQ. The CDR3 length is 14 residues. Losses at the gene ends were 2 bases for V and 6 bases for J; bases not matched to a gene: 1. The CDR3 here is CASSLGTSGNEQFF. The CDR3 DNA follows: TGCGCCAGCAGCTTAGGGACTAGCGGCAATGAGCAGTTCTTC.

The genes are TRBV18 and TRBJ2-3, with 9 nucleotides matching TRBD2. CDR1 is KGHSH, CDR2 LQKENI, per germline. The CDR3 sequence is 15 residues long. With V trimmed by 3 bases and J by 6 bases, 7 bases remained unmatched. In DNA form, the CDR3 reads TGTGCCAGCTCACCGGGACTAGCAACGGGGGATACGCAGTATTTT. Translated, it gives CASSPGLATGDTQYF. The entire variable domain, with the rest obtained from reference TRBV18 and TRBJ2-3, is as follows: NAGVMQNPRHLVRRRGQEARLRCSPMKGHSHVYWYRQLPEEGLKFMVYLQKENIIDESGMPKERFSAEFPKEGPSILRIQQVVRGDSAAYFCASSPGLATGDTQYFGPGTRLTVL.

This chain connects TRBV19 to TRBJ1-5; D is perhaps TRBD1 (6 bases). The CDR3 spans 14 residues. From germline, CDR1 is LNHDA and CDR2 SQIVND (reference sequence). The ends were cut back, 8 bases at V and 4 bases at J, with 15 bases in the middle. The CDR3 nucleotides are TGTGCCAGTGGGATTACAGGGTCTAATCAGCCCCAGCATTTT. Encoded protein: CASGITGSNQPQHF.

The chain links TRBV6-2 or TRBV6-3 to TRBJ2-7; TRBD1 matches at 7 bases. The CDR3 extends over 18 amino acids. Germline values: CDR1 MNHEY, CDR2 SVGEGT. Germline trimming cut 4 bases from V and 0 bases from J; bases unmatched to any gene: 15. This CDR3 is CASSSFSYEAGGSYEQYF. The CDR3 DNA reads TGTGCCAGCAGTTCGTTCTCCTATGAGGCAGGGGGCTCCTACGAGCAGTACTTC.

The chain links TRBV30 to TRBJ1-4; 12 nucleotides match TRBD1. CDR1 is GTSNPN and CDR2 is SVGIG in the germline V gene (reference sequence). The CDR3 consists of 12 residues. The ends lost 7 bases at V and 7 bases at J; junction bases unmatched: 1. The CDR3 loop reads CALGQGAEKLFF. The CDR3 coding sequence is TGTGCCTTGGGACAGGGGGCTGAAAAACTGTTTTTT. The entire variable domain, with the rest obtained from reference TRBV30 and TRBJ1-4, is as follows: SQTIHQWPATLVQPVGSPLSLECTVEGTSNPNLYWYRQAAGRGLQLLFYSVGIGQISSEVPQNLSASRPQDRQFILSSKKLLLSDSGFYLCALGQGAEKLFFGSGTQLSVL.

The chain uses TRBV3-1 (or the pseudogene TRBV3-2) and TRBJ2-3; 7 positions agree with TRBD1. V lost 4 bases to trimming and J lost 2 bases; unmatched junction nucleotides: 6. This CDR3 region has 15 residues. Germline CDR1 is LGHDT and CDR2 is YNNKEL (reference sequence). The CDR3 sequence: CASSRRTGSTDTQYF. Written as DNA, the CDR3 is TGTGCCAGCAGCCGTAGGACAGGATCCACAGATACGCAGTATTTT.

The chain has TRBV9 and TRBJ2-1; 7 positions agree with TRBD2. The CDR3 runs to 15 residues. Germline assignment: CDR1 SGDLS and CDR2 YYNGEE. J was trimmed by 8 bases and V by 1 base; bases with no gene match: 9. The CDR3 loop is CASSVMGLSSHEQFF. The CDR3 DNA is TGTGCCAGCAGCGTAATGGGACTATCCTCCCATGAGCAGTTCTTC.

J is TRBJ1-6 and V is TRBV6-5; 7 bases are a match to TRBD1. V shed 2 bases, J shed 7 bases, and the junction held 5 bases outside the gene matches. This CDR3 spans 15 amino acids. Germline lookup yields CDR1 MNHEY and CDR2 SVGAGI. The CDR3 region has the DNA TGTGCCAGCAGTTACGGGGACAGATTAAATTCACCCCTCCACTTT. It is translated as CASSYGDRLNSPLHF.

The chain employs TRBV29-1 and TRBJ1-3; D is unclear. Germline CDR1 and CDR2: SQVTM and ANQGSEA. Deletions cut 7 bases from V and 3 bases from J, with 7 bases between. The CDR3 length is 11 residues. The CDR3 nucleotides are TGCAGCGGGAGTTATGGAAACACCATATATTTT. Its translation is CSGSYGNTIYF.

The table lists this clone with a few counts. The V and J genes are TRBV6-1 and TRBJ1-5, with D unclear. Germline CDR1 is MNHNS and CDR2 is SASEGT. With 1 base removed from V and 0 bases from J, the gap between germline ends came to 7 bases. The length of the CDR3 is 15 residues. The CDR3 sequence: CASSEDSYSNQPQHF. As DNA, the CDR3 is TGTGCCAGCAGTGAAGACAGTTATAGCAATCAGCCCCAGCATTTT.

V is TRBV18 and J is TRBJ2-1; 11 bases are shared with TRBD1. Germline lookup yields CDR1 KGHSH and CDR2 LQKENI. Trimming cost V 6 bases and J 2 bases; bases outside gene matches: 6. The CDR3 consists of 16 residues. CDR3 bases: TGTGCCAGCTCGGTCGGACAGGGGGCAACCTACAATGAGCAGTTCTTC. Its protein is CASSVGQGATYNEQFF. Drawing the rest from reference TRBV18 and TRBJ2-1, the complete variable domain is NAGVMQNPRHLVRRRGQEARLRCSPMKGHSHVYWYRQLPEEGLKFMVYLQKENIIDESGMPKERFSAEFPKEGPSILRIQQVVRGDSAAYFCASSVGQGATYNEQFFGPGTRLTVL.

The J gene is TRBJ2-3, the V gene TRBV5-1; D gene unclear. The V gene's germline CDR1 is SGHRS and CDR2 YFSETQ. V lost 0 bases and J lost 0, with 11 bases in between. This CDR3 has 16 residues. The CDR3 nucleotides read TGCGCCAGCAGCTTGGGTGCAGGCCGGAGCACAGATACGCAGTATTTT. Translation: CASSLGAGRSTDTQYF.

This chain links TRBV5-1 with TRBJ2-5, with 11 bases matching TRBD2. The CDR3 is 16 residues long. V lost 2 bases and J lost 0; bases outside the gene matches: 3. In germline, CDR1 is SGHRS, CDR2 YFSETQ. In DNA, the CDR3 is TGCGCCAGCAGCTTAGCACTAGCGGGGGACCAAGAGACCCAGTACTTC. This codes for CASSLALAGDQETQYF.

This clone was detected only a few times. The chain carries TRBV10-3 and TRBJ1-2, with D hard to call. The CDR3 sequence is 14 residues long. From germline, CDR1 is ENHRY and CDR2 SYGVKD. V lost 6 bases, J lost 2 bases, and 13 bases lay in between. The CDR3: CAISPLGANYGYTF. The CDR3 DNA reads as TGTGCCATCAGCCCCCTCGGAGCAAACTATGGCTACACCTTC.

CDR3 DNA sequence: TGTGCCAGCAGCTTAGTCGCGGAAGAGACCCAGTACTTC. This sequence encodes CASSLVAEETQYF. The V and J genes are TRBV7-2 and TRBJ2-5; D is unclear. The germline CDR1 and CDR2 sequences are SGHTA and FQGNSA. The CDR3 length is 13 residues. The V end was cut by 1 base, the J end by 3 bases, with 6 bases between.

The V gene is TRBV18, the J gene TRBJ1-5; 12 bases align to TRBD1. The CDR3 has 14 amino acids. The germline CDR1 and CDR2 sequences are KGHSH and LQKENI. The junction had 3 bases not matched to a gene; V was cut back by 4 bases and J by 8 bases. The CDR3 DNA reads TGTGCCAGCTCACGGGGGACAGGGGGCGAGCCCCAGCATTTT. Translated: CASSRGTGGEPQHF.

This clone turned up a few times. The chain is built from TRBV28 and TRBJ1-2, with D possibly being TRBD1 (6 bases). Trimming left V 8 bases short and J 4 bases short, with 8 bases between. The germline V gene has CDR1 MDHEN and CDR2 SYDVKM. CDR3 length: 11 residues. In DNA form, the CDR3 reads TGTGCCAGCGGGGACATCTATGGCTACACCTTC. Residues: CASGDIYGYTF.

This rearrangement joins TRBV28 to TRBJ1-2, with D perhaps matching TRBD1 (5 bases). CDR1 and CDR2 from the germline V gene are MDHEN and SYDVKM. The CDR3 length is 14 residues. Trimming took 2 bases from V and 4 from J, leaving 11 bases between them. CDR3 bases: TGTGCCAGCAGTTTAGGGGCGGGGCGCTATGGCTACACCTTC. Amino acids: CASSLGAGRYGYTF.